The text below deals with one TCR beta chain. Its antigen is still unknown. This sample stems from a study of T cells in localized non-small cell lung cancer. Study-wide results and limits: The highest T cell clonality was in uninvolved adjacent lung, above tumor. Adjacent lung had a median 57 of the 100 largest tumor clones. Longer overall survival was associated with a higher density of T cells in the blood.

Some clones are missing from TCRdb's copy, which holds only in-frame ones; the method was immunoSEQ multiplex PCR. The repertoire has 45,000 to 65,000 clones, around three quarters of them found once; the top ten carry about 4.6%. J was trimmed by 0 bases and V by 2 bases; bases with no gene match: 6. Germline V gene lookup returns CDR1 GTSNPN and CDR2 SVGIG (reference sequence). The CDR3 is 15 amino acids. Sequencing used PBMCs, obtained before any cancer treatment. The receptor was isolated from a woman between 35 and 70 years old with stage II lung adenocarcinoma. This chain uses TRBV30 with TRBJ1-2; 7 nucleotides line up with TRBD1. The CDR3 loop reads CAWSLGTATNYGYTF. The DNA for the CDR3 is TGTGCCTGGAGTTTGGGGACAGCGACTAACTATGGCTACACCTTC.